This is a list of T cell receptor beta chains from one sample in a study of T cell responses to AZD1222 COVID-19 vaccine. Sequencing was performed with immunoSEQ multiplex PCR; in TCRdb, only in-frame clones are kept and a portion is missing. This table has 150,000 to 200,000 clones, around nine tenths appearing once. The sequencing used peripheral blood, collected 28 days after the second AZD1222 dose. Receptors were obtained from an adult who received the AZD1222 COVID-19 vaccine. Both conserved end residues are part of each CDR3. The D gene is left open where the match is weak. Size is omitted from some rows. Given values are once, few, many or a class for expanded clones.

V,size,D,J,DNA,CDR3
TRBV6-1,.,.,TRBJ2-5,TGTGCCAGCCTTTTGGCTTACCAAGAGACCCAGTACTTC,CASLLAYQETQYF
TRBV28,.,.,TRBJ1-5,TGTGCCAGCGGGAGGGACAGCAATCAGCCCCAGCATTTT,CASGRDSNQPQHF
TRBV18,.,TRBD1,TRBJ1-4,TGTGCCAGCTCACCGGGACAGGGGATTGAAAAACTGTTTTTT,CASSPGQGIEKLFF
TRBV7-8,once,.,TRBJ2-1,TGTGCCAGCAGCTATCGGGGGCCCCCCCAGAATGAGCAGTTCTTC,CASSYRGPPQNEQFF
TRBV5-5,.,.,TRBJ1-2,TGTGCCAGCAGCTTTGGGCAGGGGAACTATGGCTACACCTTC,CASSFGQGNYGYTF
TRBV9,.,TRBD1,TRBJ2-3,TGTGCCAGCAGCGAAGGGACAGCCACAGATACGCAGTATTTT,CASSEGTATDTQYF
TRBV21-1,once,.,TRBJ2-2,TGTGCCAGGGGATTCCCTCTCACAGGGATCCTGAACACCGGGGAGCTGTTTTTT,CARGFPLTGILNTGELFF
TRBV30,once,.,TRBJ1-6,TGTGCCGGGACGGGGGCGTATAATTCACCCCTCCACTTT,CAGTGAYNSPLHF
TRBV2,.,.,TRBJ1-3,TGTGCCAGCAGTGAGTCGGCTTCTGGAAACACCATATATTTT,CASSESASGNTIYF
TRBV7-2,few,.,TRBJ1-2,TGTGCCAGCAGCCGCATTGGGACTAACACTGGCTACACCTTC,CASSRIGTNTGYTF
TRBV12-3/TRBV12-4,.,.,TRBJ1-2,TGTGCCAGCAGAGACGCCTTTAACTATGGCTACACCTTC,CASRDAFNYGYTF
TRBV27,.,TRBD1,TRBJ1-5,TGTGCCAGCAGTAAGATGCGGGGGACAGGGGGGGATAGCAATCAGCCCCAGCATTTT,CASSKMRGTGGDSNQPQHF
TRBV19,.,.,TRBJ1-5,TGTGCCAGTAGTCCTAACGGGACACCGAATCAGCCCCAGCATTTT,CASSPNGTPNQPQHF
TRBV5-1,.,TRBD1,TRBJ2-4,TGCGCCAGCAGCCCGATGACAGGGGGCGGTTCAAACATTCAGTACTTC,CASSPMTGGGSNIQYF
TRBV18,once,.,TRBJ2-3,TGTGCCAGCTCACCGGGGGAGGACACAGATACGCAGTATTTT,CASSPGEDTDTQYF
TRBV6-1,once,TRBD1,TRBJ1-2,TGTGCCAGCAGTGAAGTTGGCCTACAGGGGAAGTATGGCTACACCTTC,CASSEVGLQGKYGYTF
TRBV5-1,.,TRBD1,TRBJ2-3,TGCGCCAGCAGCTTAGAGGGTACAGGGGGCATAGATACGCAGTATTTT,CASSLEGTGGIDTQYF
TRBV27,.,.,TRBJ2-3,TGTGCCAGCAAACCGACCACAATCACAGATACGCAGTATTTT,CASKPTTITDTQYF
TRBV5-4,.,TRBD2,TRBJ2-3,TGTGCCAGCAGCTTAGGGATAAGACTAGCGACAGATACGCAGTATTTT,CASSLGIRLATDTQYF
TRBV2,.,.,TRBJ1-6,TGTGCCAGCAGTGAGACCGGGACACAGGACGCCTTT,CASSETGTQDAF
TRBV19,once,.,TRBJ1-5,TGTGCCAGTAGATCCAGGGTGGCTGGCAATCAGCCCCAGCATTTT,CASRSRVAGNQPQHF
TRBV28,few,.,TRBJ1-6,TGTGCCAGCAGCTTCCCCCCTGTCCCCTACAGCTCGGGATGGAATTCACCCCTCCACTTT,CASSFPPVPYSSGWNSPLHF
TRBV7-9,.,.,TRBJ2-3,TGTGCCAGCAGCTTAGGCGTTAGCTTCGCCACAGATACGCAGTATTTT,CASSLGVSFATDTQYF
TRBV4-3,.,.,TRBJ2-3,TGCGCCAGCAGCCGAACAGGTGGGGGGGCGGATACGCAGTATTTT,CASSRTGGGADTQYF
TRBV5-6,few,TRBD2,TRBJ2-6,TGTGCCAGCAGCCCTGGCGCGGGGGTCCTCTCTGGGGCCAACGTCCTGACTTTC,CASSPGAGVLSGANVLTF
TRBV18,.,.,TRBJ1-2,TGTGCCAGCTCACTACAGGGAGGCTACACCTTC,CASSLQGGYTF
TRBV7-3,.,.,TRBJ1-6,TGTGCCAGCAGCTTAAGCGTAAATTCACCCCTCCACTTT,CASSLSVNSPLHF
TRBV28,.,TRBD1,TRBJ2-7,TGTGCCAGCAGTCAATCCGGGACAGGGGGAGACGAGCAGTACTTC,CASSQSGTGGDEQYF
TRBV19,.,.,TRBJ1-2,TGTGCCAGTAAGTCCCGACAGAACGCACTCTATGGCTACACCTTC,CASKSRQNALYGYTF
TRBV30,.,.,TRBJ1-5,TGTGCCTGGAGCTCACAGATTAGCAATCAGCCCCAGCATTTT,CAWSSQISNQPQHF
TRBV6-4,few,.,TRBJ2-3,TGTGCCAGCAGTGACTCTAAGAAGTATTTT,CASSDSKKYF
TRBV5-1,.,TRBD1,TRBJ2-1,TGCGCCAGCAGCTTGGGCAGGGGGCGGACTAATGAGCAGTTCTTC,CASSLGRGRTNEQFF